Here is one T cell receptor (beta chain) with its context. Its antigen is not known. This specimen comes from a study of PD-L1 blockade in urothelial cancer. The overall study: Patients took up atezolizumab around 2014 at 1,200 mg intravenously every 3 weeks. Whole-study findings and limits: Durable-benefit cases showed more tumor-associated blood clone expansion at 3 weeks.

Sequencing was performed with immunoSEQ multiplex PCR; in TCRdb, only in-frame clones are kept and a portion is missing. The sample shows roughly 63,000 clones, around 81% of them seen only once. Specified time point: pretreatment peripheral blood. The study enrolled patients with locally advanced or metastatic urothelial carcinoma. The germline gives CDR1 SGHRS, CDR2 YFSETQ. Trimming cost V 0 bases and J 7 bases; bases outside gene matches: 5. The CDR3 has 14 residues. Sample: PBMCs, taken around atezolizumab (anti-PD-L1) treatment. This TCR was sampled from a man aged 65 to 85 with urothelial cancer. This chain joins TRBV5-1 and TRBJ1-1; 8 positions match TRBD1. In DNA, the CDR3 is TGCGCCAGCAGCTTGGGGCAGGGGGCGAATGAAGCTTTCTTT. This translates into CASSLGQGANEAFF.